This is a list of T cell receptor beta chains from one sample in a study of blood T cell repertoires in COVID-19. TCRdb keeps only in-frame clones here, not all; method: immunoSEQ multiplex PCR. The table records roughly 670,000 clones, about nine tenths of them present only once. The sequencing input was peripheral blood. The source is a woman aged 18-29 years with acute or convalescent COVID-19. The CDR3 runs from the conserved cysteine through the conserved F or W. The D gene is left open where the match is weak. The size of a clone is reported for some rows only, either as once, few or many, or as a class for expanded clones.

V gene: TRBV3-1/TRBV3-2; D gene: TRBD2; J gene: TRBJ2-2; clone size: -; CDR3 protein: CASSQGAGANTGELFF; CDR3 DNA: TGTGCCAGCAGCCAAGGAGCGGGGGCTAACACCGGGGAGCTGTTTTTT
V gene: TRBV7-2; D gene: -; J gene: TRBJ1-1; clone size: -; CDR3 protein: CASSFGGGDTEAFF; CDR3 DNA: TGTGCCAGCAGCTTTGGCGGAGGGGATACTGAAGCTTTCTTT
V gene: TRBV14; D gene: TRBD1; J gene: TRBJ1-1; clone size: -; CDR3 protein: CASSQTGGGMGAFF; CDR3 DNA: TGTGCCAGCAGCCAAACAGGGGGCGGGATGGGAGCTTTCTTT
V gene: TRBV6-6; D gene: TRBD1; J gene: TRBJ1-4; clone size: -; CDR3 protein: CASSLQGANEKLFF; CDR3 DNA: TGTGCCAGCAGTCTACAGGGGGCTAATGAAAAACTGTTTTTT
V gene: TRBV30; D gene: TRBD1; J gene: TRBJ2-3; clone size: -; CDR3 protein: CASQGASLTDTQYF; CDR3 DNA: TGTGCCTCGCAGGGGGCCTCCCTCACAGATACGCAGTATTTT
V gene: TRBV2; D gene: -; J gene: TRBJ2-4; clone size: -; CDR3 protein: CASREGAVAKNIQYF; CDR3 DNA: TGTGCCAGCAGGGAGGGGGCCGTAGCCAAAAACATTCAGTACTTC
V gene: TRBV19; D gene: TRBD1; J gene: TRBJ1-4; clone size: -; CDR3 protein: CASSEVVGQGANEKLFF; CDR3 DNA: TGTGCCAGTAGCGAAGTCGTTGGACAGGGGGCGAATGAAAAACTGTTTTTT
V gene: TRBV29-1; D gene: -; J gene: TRBJ1-5; clone size: -; CDR3 protein: CSVGQSNQPQHF; CDR3 DNA: TGCAGCGTCGGACAGTCCAATCAGCCCCAGCATTTT
V gene: TRBV6-1; D gene: -; J gene: TRBJ1-1; clone size: -; CDR3 protein: CASSEMGMGQGEAFF; CDR3 DNA: TGTGCCAGCAGTGAAATGGGGATGGGTCAGGGTGAAGCTTTCTTT
V gene: TRBV30; D gene: -; J gene: TRBJ1-3; clone size: -; CDR3 protein: CAWSLGGSGNTIYF; CDR3 DNA: TGTGCCTGGAGTCTGGGAGGCTCTGGAAACACCATATATTTT
V gene: TRBV4-1; D gene: -; J gene: TRBJ1-1; clone size: -; CDR3 protein: CASSHTLRGVTEAFF; CDR3 DNA: TGCGCCAGCAGCCATACCCTCCGGGGAGTCACTGAAGCTTTCTTT
V gene: TRBV24-1; D gene: -; J gene: TRBJ2-3; clone size: -; CDR3 protein: CATGGASTDTQYF; CDR3 DNA: TGTGCCACCGGGGGGGCTAGCACAGATACGCAGTATTTT
V gene: TRBV21-1; D gene: -; J gene: TRBJ1-5; clone size: -; CDR3 protein: CASSPRKNRTMGNQPQHF; CDR3 DNA: TGTGCCAGCAGCCCGCGCAAAAACAGGACAATGGGCAATCAGCCCCAGCATTTT
V gene: TRBV27; D gene: -; J gene: TRBJ1-2; clone size: -; CDR3 protein: CASSSRGHFYGYTF; CDR3 DNA: TGTGCCAGCAGTTCCCGGGGACACTTCTATGGCTACACCTTC
V gene: TRBV6-6; D gene: TRBD1; J gene: TRBJ2-2; clone size: -; CDR3 protein: CASGITGQSNTGELFF; CDR3 DNA: TGTGCCAGCGGAATCACGGGACAGTCGAACACCGGGGAGCTGTTTTTT
V gene: TRBV9; D gene: -; J gene: TRBJ1-2; clone size: -; CDR3 protein: CASSVEPDSPNYGYTF; CDR3 DNA: TGTGCCAGCAGCGTAGAGCCGGACAGCCCTAACTATGGCTACACCTTC
V gene: TRBV19; D gene: -; J gene: TRBJ1-1; clone size: -; CDR3 protein: CASHPDRGFAANTEAFF; CDR3 DNA: TGTGCCAGTCACCCAGATCGGGGGTTTGCAGCGAACACTGAAGCTTTCTTT
V gene: TRBV18; D gene: -; J gene: TRBJ1-1; clone size: -; CDR3 protein: CASSPPGAVFNTEAFF; CDR3 DNA: TGTGCCAGCTCACCACCTGGAGCAGTGTTCAACACTGAAGCTTTCTTT
V gene: TRBV27; D gene: TRBD1; J gene: TRBJ1-5; clone size: few; CDR3 protein: CASGYRGGNQPQHF; CDR3 DNA: TGTGCCAGCGGCTACAGGGGGGGCAATCAGCCCCAGCATTTT
V gene: TRBV30; D gene: -; J gene: TRBJ1-2; clone size: -; CDR3 protein: CAWSVGPGSNYGYTF; CDR3 DNA: TGTGCCTGGAGTGTTGGTCCGGGATCGAACTATGGCTACACCTTC
V gene: TRBV6-6; D gene: -; J gene: TRBJ2-1; clone size: -; CDR3 protein: CAGSYSIYPGGDEQFF; CDR3 DNA: TGTGCCGGCAGTTACTCGATTTACCCAGGTGGCGATGAGCAGTTCTTC
V gene: TRBV15; D gene: TRBD1; J gene: TRBJ2-1; clone size: -; CDR3 protein: CATSRPGTGLYEQFF; CDR3 DNA: TGTGCCACCAGCAGACCCGGGACAGGGCTCTATGAGCAGTTCTTC
V gene: TRBV30; D gene: TRBD2; J gene: TRBJ2-7; clone size: -; CDR3 protein: CAWGPGGNEQYF; CDR3 DNA: TGTGCCTGGGGGCCGGGGGGGAACGAGCAGTACTTC
V gene: TRBV6-1; D gene: TRBD1; J gene: TRBJ2-2; clone size: -; CDR3 protein: CASSEATGEGGELFF; CDR3 DNA: TGTGCCAGCAGTGAAGCCACAGGGGAAGGGGGGGAGCTGTTTTTT
V gene: TRBV9; D gene: TRBD2; J gene: TRBJ2-7; clone size: -; CDR3 protein: CASSVTSGGAYEQYF; CDR3 DNA: TGTGCCAGCAGCGTTACTAGCGGGGGGGCCTACGAGCAGTACTTC
V gene: TRBV10-2; D gene: TRBD1; J gene: TRBJ2-7; clone size: -; CDR3 protein: CASGQGLSYEQYF; CDR3 DNA: TGCGCCAGCGGACAGGGGCTCTCCTACGAGCAGTACTTC